The 7 T cell receptor beta chains given below trace back to one sample, sequenced in a study of T cell responses to AZD1222 COVID-19 vaccine. The protocol was immunoSEQ multiplex PCR, while the TCRdb copy is restricted to in-frame clones and leaves out a portion. The table has 150,000 to 200,000 clones, around 94% seen once. Sequenced material: peripheral blood, taken 28 days after the second AZD1222 dose. All receptors derive from an adult who received the AZD1222 COVID-19 vaccine.

The chain joins TRBV25-1 to TRBJ2-5; D uncertain. Germline V lookup: CDR1 MGHDK, CDR2 SYGVNS. This CDR3 contains 14 residues. Trimming stripped 5 bases from V and 2 bases from J, with 12 bases between. The CDR3 here is CASSPNWSQETQYF. CDR3 coding DNA: TGTGCCAGCAGTCCCAACTGGTCGCAAGAGACCCAGTACTTC.

The chain links TRBV11-2 to TRBJ2-5; no definite D call. Trimming left V 5 bases short and J 0 bases short, with 10 bases between. The germline V gene encodes CDR1 SGHAT and CDR2 FQNNGV. This CDR3 is built from 14 residues. The CDR3 coding sequence is TGTGCCAGCAGCCGGACCCTAAACCAAGAGACCCAGTACTTC. This encodes CASSRTLNQETQYF.

The chain links TRBV4-2 to TRBJ2-7; D is unclear. Germline lookup yields CDR1 LGHNA and CDR2 YNFKEQ. The CDR3 totals 13 residues. Trimming left V 1 base short and J 3 bases short, with 7 bases between. CDR3 in amino acids: CASSQAANYEQYF. The CDR3 nucleotides read TGTGCCAGCAGCCAAGCTGCTAACTACGAGCAGTACTTC.

The rearrangement links TRBV7-8 to TRBJ2-1; a possible D gene is TRBD2 (5 bases). The CDR3 extends over 15 amino acids. The germline V gene has CDR1 SGHVS and CDR2 FQNEAQ. V lost 4 bases and J 6 bases, leaving 16 bases between the germline ends. The CDR3 coding sequence is TGTGCCAGCAGCTATGTGGTACCTAGCAGCAATGAGCAGTTCTTC. It is translated as CASSYVVPSSNEQFF. Full variable domain (rest looked up from reference TRBV7-8 and TRBJ2-1): GAGVSQSPRYKVAKRGQDVALRCDPISGHVSLFWYQQALGQGPEFLTYFQNEAQLDKSGLPSDRFFAERPEGSVSTLKIQRTQQEDSAVYLCASSYVVPSSNEQFFGPGTRLTVL.

The chain carries TRBV18 and TRBJ2-7, with a weak D call TRBD2 (6 bases). The germline gives CDR1 KGHSH, CDR2 LQKENI. The CDR3 contains 12 residues. The V end was cut by 2 bases, the J end by 7 bases, with 9 bases between. CDR3: CASSPSSGEQYF. CDR3 sequence (DNA): TGTGCCAGCTCACCAAGTAGCGGAGAGCAGTACTTC.

The rearrangement uses TRBV28 and TRBJ2-4, with D perhaps matching TRBD2 (5 bases). V was cut by 1 base and J by 0 bases, with 16 bases left in between. Germline loops: CDR1 MDHEN, CDR2 SYDVKM. This CDR3 has 18 amino acids. The CDR3 DNA follows: TGTGCCAGCAGTTTATTTGGTCGGGGTACTCTAGCCAAAAACATTCAGTACTTC. Residues: CASSLFGRGTLAKNIQYF.

This clone was picked up one time. The V gene is TRBV9, the J gene TRBJ1-6, with no clear D. Looked up from germline, CDR1 is SGDLS and CDR2 is YYNGEE. The CDR3 runs to 17 residues. Trimming pared 2 bases from V and 7 bases from J, leaving 19 bases between. CDR3 protein: CASSVLGGSGRNSPLHF. Written as DNA, the CDR3 is TGTGCCAGCAGCGTGCTCGGTGGAAGCGGGAGGAATTCACCCCTCCACTTT.